This is a list of T cell receptor beta chains from one sample in a study of T-cell memory formation after mild COVID-19. MiXCR, applied by TCRdb to the 5' RACE reads, yields one record per CDR3 protein. The profile shows around 300,000 distinct CDR3 sequences, about an eighth of them singletons. The sequenced material came from PBMCs or a T cell subset sorted from them (not recorded which). The receptors were sampled from a man in his late teens or twenties who had mild COVID-19 (a few samples of this study predate the infection). Cell type and time point are not known. The CDR3 runs from the conserved cysteine through the conserved F or W. Each record gives: V gene, clone size, J gene, D gene, CDR3 protein, CDR3 DNA. D genes are given only for firm matches. Clone size is stated in some rows and not others, as once, few, many or a class when expanded.

V: TRBV7-2
size: few
J: TRBJ1-2
D: .
CDR3: CASSLGPGRRGYTF
DNA: TGTGCCAGCAGCTTAGGTCCGGGGAGGAGGGGCTACACCTTC

V: TRBV7-2
size: few
J: TRBJ1-3
D: .
CDR3: CASSLEGGPSGNTIYF
DNA: TGTGCCAGCAGCTTAGAGGGCGGCCCCTCTGGAAACACCATATATTTT

V: TRBV20-1
size: .
J: TRBJ2-5
D: TRBD2
CDR3: CSAKTSVQETQYF
DNA: TGCAGTGCCAAGACTAGCGTACAAGAGACCCAGTACTTC

V: TRBV5-1
size: .
J: TRBJ1-2
D: .
CDR3: CASSLVDQTDHGYTF
DNA: TGCGCCAGCAGCTTGGTGGATCAGACAGACCATGGCTACACCTTC

V: TRBV6-5
size: .
J: TRBJ2-1
D: .
CDR3: CASSYEGLNNEQFF
DNA: TGTGCCAGCAGTTACGAGGGACTCAACAATGAGCAGTTCTTC

V: TRBV9
size: few
J: TRBJ1-2
D: .
CDR3: CASSVGSRSGYGYTF
DNA: TGTGCCAGCAGCGTCGGATCAAGGTCTGGCTATGGCTACACCTTC

V: TRBV7-6
size: few
J: TRBJ2-5
D: .
CDR3: CASSTRQLEETQYF
DNA: TGTGCCAGCAGCACCCGACAGCTTGAGGAGACCCAGTACTTC

V: TRBV11-2
size: .
J: TRBJ2-3
D: .
CDR3: CASSRGRAILVPRADTQYF
DNA: TGTGCCAGCAGTCGCGGACGTGCGATCTTAGTCCCTCGGGCAGATACGCAGTATTTT

V: TRBV29-1
size: few
J: TRBJ2-1
D: .
CDR3: CSVGGIRVGQFF
DNA: TGCAGCGTTGGTGGGATCAGGGTCGGGCAGTTCTTC

V: TRBV19
size: few
J: TRBJ2-7
D: .
CDR3: CASSIDLFAPTYEQYF
DNA: TGTGCCAGTAGTATAGATCTATTTGCACCTACCTACGAGCAGTACTTC

V: TRBV28
size: few
J: TRBJ2-3
D: TRBD2
CDR3: CASRPLAGVADTQYF
DNA: TGTGCCAGCAGACCCCTAGCGGGGGTGGCAGATACGCAGTATTTT

V: TRBV5-1
size: few
J: TRBJ2-3
D: .
CDR3: CASSLGGETDTQYF
DNA: TGCGCCAGCAGCTTAGGCGGGGAGACAGATACGCAGTATTTT

V: TRBV7-9
size: few
J: TRBJ1-1
D: .
CDR3: CASRSRASDTEAFF
DNA: TGTGCCAGCAGGAGCAGGGCATCGGACACTGAAGCTTTCTTT

V: TRBV19
size: .
J: TRBJ2-5
D: .
CDR3: CASSILGRGSQETQYF
DNA: TGTGCCAGTAGTATTTTGGGCAGGGGTTCCCAAGAGACCCAGTACTTC

V: TRBV20-1
size: few
J: TRBJ2-6
D: .
CDR3: CSASVATGANVLTF
DNA: TGCAGTGCTAGTGTGGCGACCGGGGCCAACGTCCTGACTTTC

V: TRBV10-3
size: many
J: TRBJ2-3
D: .
CDR3: CAISGFGASDTQYF
DNA: TGTGCCATCAGTGGTTTCGGGGCCTCAGATACGCAGTATTTT

V: TRBV25-1
size: .
J: TRBJ2-6
D: .
CDR3: CASSALGYDSGANVLTF
DNA: TGTGCCAGCAGCGCTTTGGGTTACGACTCTGGGGCCAACGTCCTGACTTTC

V: TRBV20-1
size: few
J: TRBJ2-4
D: .
CDR3: CSARDRTHGIQYF
DNA: TGCAGTGCTAGAGATCGGACCCATGGCATTCAGTACTTC

V: TRBV4-1
size: .
J: TRBJ2-1
D: .
CDR3: CASSQFRGAGYEQFF
DNA: TGCGCCAGCAGCCAATTCAGGGGCGCGGGATATGAGCAGTTCTTC

V: TRBV12-3/TRBV12-4
size: .
J: TRBJ1-4
D: .
CDR3: CASRNGGVGKLFF
DNA: TGTGCCAGCAGAAATGGGGGGGTCGGAAAACTGTTTTTT

V: TRBV6-5
size: few
J: TRBJ2-2
D: TRBD1
CDR3: CASSYSGRTGGWGGELFF
DNA: TGTGCCAGCAGTTACTCCGGCAGGACAGGGGGCTGGGGCGGGGAGCTGTTTTTT

V: TRBV5-1
size: many
J: TRBJ1-1
D: TRBD1
CDR3: CASSPDRGQLNTEAFF
DNA: TGCGCCAGCAGCCCTGACAGGGGGCAACTAAACACTGAAGCTTTCTTT

V: TRBV18
size: few
J: TRBJ2-2
D: .
CDR3: CASSPPDSPNTGELFF
DNA: TGTGCCAGCTCACCGCCGGACAGCCCGAACACCGGGGAGCTGTTTTTT

V: TRBV5-1
size: few
J: TRBJ1-5
D: .
CDR3: CASSLEGGEGQPQHF
DNA: TGCGCCAGCAGCTTGGAGGGGGGCGAGGGTCAGCCCCAGCATTTT

V: TRBV12-1
size: .
J: TRBJ1-2
D: .
CDR3: CASSFGTGVGYTF
DNA: TGTGCCAGCAGCTTTGGGACAGGGGTCGGCTACACCTTC

V: TRBV28
size: many
J: TRBJ2-1
D: TRBD1
CDR3: CASSLGQGKFF
DNA: TGTGCCAGCAGTTTGGGACAGGGGAAGTTCTTC

V: TRBV4-1
size: few
J: TRBJ1-5
D: .
CDR3: CASSHDMGSNQPQHF
DNA: TGCGCCAGCAGCCATGACATGGGCAGCAATCAGCCCCAGCATTTT

V: TRBV5-1
size: once
J: TRBJ1-2
D: .
CDR3: CASSLGGGGYGYTF
DNA: TGCGCCAGCAGCTTGGGTGGCGGCGGCTATGGCTACACCTTC